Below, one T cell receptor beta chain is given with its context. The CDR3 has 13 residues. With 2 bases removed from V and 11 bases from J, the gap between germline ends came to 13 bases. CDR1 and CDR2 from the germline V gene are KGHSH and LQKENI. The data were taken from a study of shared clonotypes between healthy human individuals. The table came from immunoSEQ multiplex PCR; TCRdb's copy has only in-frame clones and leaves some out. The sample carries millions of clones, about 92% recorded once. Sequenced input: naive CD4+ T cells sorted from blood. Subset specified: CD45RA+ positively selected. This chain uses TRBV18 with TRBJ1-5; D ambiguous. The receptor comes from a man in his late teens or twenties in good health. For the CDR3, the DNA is TGTGCCAGCTCACCAAGGGAGCAGGAGACCCAGCATTTT. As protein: CASSPREQETQHF.